What follows describes a single T cell receptor beta chain. Its antigen is unknown. Base quality data are lacking; no much larger clone is found one base away. This specimen belongs to a study of regulatory T cells in long-lasting Graves disease (dated by TCRdb to 2020 to 2023). General notes on the study: Patients with newly diagnosed Graves' disease had been on antithyroid drugs for under 3 months. This study used TCR sequencing and RNA sequencing of peripheral blood to compare persistent Graves' disease patients against newly diagnosed Graves' disease patients. The study was conducted in China and was registered as a clinical trial. A total of some 33 samples were covered by TCR sequencing, comprising roughly 13 persistent and around 20 newly diagnosed Graves' disease patients. Results and caveats for the whole study, not just this receptor: Sequencing and analysis were limited to the TCR beta chain. The study examined only peripheral blood because the primary lesion, thyroid tissue, could not be accessed. The authors noted that the small sample size was a limitation that may lower accuracy. A larger number of public clonotypes was shared among persistent patients (around 3,000) than among newly diagnosed patients (around 890). Persistent Graves' disease patients showed lower TCR Shannon entropy and fewer highly expanded clones than newly diagnosed patients, suggesting clonal expansion. TRBV28, TRBJ1-2 and TRBJ2-5 were preferentially used in persistent disease, while TRBV20-1 and TRBJ2-1 were favored in newly diagnosed disease.

Taken with the paper, the label for time point translates to: newly diagnosed GD, antithyroid drugs for less than 3 months. For both TCR sequencing and RNA sequencing, RNA was extracted from PBMCs using TRIzol. Graves' disease was diagnosed according to American Thyroid Association guidelines. Recruitment of patients was carried out at an endocrinology department in Xi'an, China. Each patient gave approximately 9 milliliters of peripheral blood, collected in an EDTA anticoagulant tube. Ficoll Paque Plus density gradient separation was used to isolate PBMCs, and no further T cell sorting was performed. An Agilent 2100 Bioanalyzer and agarose gel were used to check RNA quality, while a NanoDrop 2000 measured RNA concentration. Receptors were amplified or captured by multiplex PCR. Reads for this sample came from an Illumina HiSeq 4000. TCR beta libraries were built with iRepertoire HTBI primers and Arm-PCR amplification of CDR3 regions. PCR products were gel purified before sequencing. The study's own analysis went as follows. Gene usage analysis of CDR3 amino acid clonotypes used the 62 TRBV and around 13 TRBJ segments found across samples. Filtered high-quality paired reads were merged into contigs using COPE and FqMerger. Contigs were aligned with BLAST to IMGT TRBV, TRBD and TRBJ reference genes, and CDR3 was defined per IMGT. Any clonotype with a frequency above 0.1% was classified as a highly expanded clone. Shannon entropy was used to measure repertoire diversity, and the Gini coefficient was used to measure V-J evenness. Clonotypes shared by more than one individual were considered public. TCRdb reran the public reads through fastp at Q25 and MiXCR, keeping productive beta chains. Entries that share a CDR3 protein sequence are merged under the most common genes and DNA. TCRdb, not the authors, supplied the V and J calls. In this sample the table shows 530,000 or so distinct CDR3 sequences, roughly a sixth of which occur a single time. 9.5% to 15% of the sample is held by the ten biggest clonotypes.

V lost 2 bases and J lost 1 base; the stretch between them is 8 bases long. In the germline V gene (reference sequence), CDR1 corresponds to SEHNR and CDR2 to FQNEAQ. From the cysteine through the phenylalanine, the CDR3 covers 15 amino acids. The DNA shown is the 45-base CDR3, in frame from base 1. In addition, the sample was reused for a study of T cells in Graves' hyperthyroidism and ophthalmopathy. The second study, in turn, reports: A patient counted as having stable Graves' hyperthyroidism if no progression to ophthalmopathy occurred over 18 months of follow-up. Hyperthyroidism patients were aged 18 to 65 years and newly diagnosed, with disease duration of less than 2 months. Any patient with an uncontrolled infection, another autoimmune disease, pregnancy or lactation was excluded. Clinical symptoms, serum thyroxine and TRAb, thyroid ultrasound, and orbital computed tomography formed the basis for the diagnoses. A first-round RT-PCR of the TCR CDR3 used the HTBI primer set with the Qiagen OneStep RT-PCR kit. Most expanded thyroid clonotypes (frequency above 0.001) were also found in blood, which suggests that blood repertoires may mirror thyroid immune responses. In cross-validation, a model built on a 13 V-J signature told ophthalmopathy apart from stable hyperthyroidism with 87.88% sensitivity and approximately 84% specificity, and in testing the same model reached 80%/75%. In validation, the model predicted progression to ophthalmopathy a median of about 6.5 months before onset, with over 55% sensitivity and roughly 77% specificity. To identify distinguishing TCR V-J signatures, a discovery cohort of 100 or so patients was used, comprising 43 with Graves' ophthalmopathy and 57 with stable Graves' hyperthyroidism. Whether ophthalmopathy could be predicted prospectively was tested in an independent validation cohort made up of 18 to 20 hyperthyroidism patients plus 17 patients who later progressed to ophthalmopathy. The roughly 91 discovery patients were randomly divided into training and test sets at a 7:3 ratio. The study also compared thyroid tissue and blood T-cell repertoires from about 6 Graves' hyperthyroidism patients. After blood sampling, hyperthyroidism patients were treated with methimazole at a starting dose of 30 mg daily, and ophthalmopathy patients were treated with high-dose intravenous methylprednisolone. Libraries were constructed in a second round of multiplex PCR, after which size selection and purification were performed. Paired-end sequencing of the libraries was performed with 100 bp reads on an Illumina HiSeq2000. SOAPnuke was used to process the raw data, throwing out any read that contained adapters or uncalled bases, had a mean Phred below 15, or lacked an exact constant-primer or identifier match. COPE v1.2.5 was used to merge high-quality paired reads, and clonotypes were defined as unique nucleotide sequences. MiTCR v1.1 was used to align the clonotypes against IMGT TRBV, TRBD and TRBJ reference segments. Only V-J combinations with frequency above 0.0001, covering roughly 99% of repertoires, were analysed. The TCS score was defined as the ratio of F50 (clonal expansion) to E x V (chaos), calculated using BLOSUM62-based TCRdist between CDR3 peptides within each V-J. Welch's t-statistics and random forest reduced 450 to 600 V-J features to 10 to 15, which were used in a naive Bayes classifier (R e1071). No statistical method was used to fix the sample size in advance, and group allocation was not hidden from the investigators. The paper describes TCR Vbeta CDR3 sequencing of about 140 peripheral blood samples, made up of around 41 ophthalmopathy patients, approximately 76 hyperthyroidism patients and 17 progressor patients.

The receptor was isolated from a man younger than 35 with Graves disease. Donor details come from another sample of the same person, matched by shared clones. The sequence links TRBV7-9 to TRBJ2-2; no D gene is confidently identified. This sample comprised peripheral blood mononuclear cells (PBMCs), obtained at new diagnosis, from a patient treated with antithyroid drugs. The nucleotide sequence reads as follows: TGTGCCAGCAGCTTAATTATGGGGAACACCGGGGAGCTGTTTTTT. Its protein reads: CASSLIMGNTGELFF.